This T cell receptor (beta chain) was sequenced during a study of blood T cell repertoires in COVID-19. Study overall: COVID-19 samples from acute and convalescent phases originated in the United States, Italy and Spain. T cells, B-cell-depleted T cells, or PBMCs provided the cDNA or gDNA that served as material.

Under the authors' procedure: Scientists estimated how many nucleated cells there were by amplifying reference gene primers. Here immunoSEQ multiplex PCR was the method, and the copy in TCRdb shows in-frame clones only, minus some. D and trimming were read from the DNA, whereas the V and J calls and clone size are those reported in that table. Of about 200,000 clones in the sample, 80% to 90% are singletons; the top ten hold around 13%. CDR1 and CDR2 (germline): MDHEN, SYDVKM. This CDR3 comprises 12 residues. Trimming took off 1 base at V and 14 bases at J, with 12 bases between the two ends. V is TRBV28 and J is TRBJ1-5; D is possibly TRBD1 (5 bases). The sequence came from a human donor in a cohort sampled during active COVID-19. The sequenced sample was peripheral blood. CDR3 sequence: CASSLFLGREHF. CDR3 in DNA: TGTGCCAGCAGTTTATTCCTGGGCAGGGAGCATTTT.